One sample yielded the 11 T cell receptor beta chains listed below, sequenced in a study of cytomegalovirus exposure and HLA in healthy donors. The PCR had 60 Vbeta and 13 Jbeta primers. The protocol was immunoSEQ multiplex PCR, while the TCRdb copy is restricted to in-frame clones and leaves out a portion. The sample features approximately 130,000 clones, with 2% in its top ten. Input material: PBMCs. Receptors originate from a woman in her sixties or seventies in good health and CMV-seronegative.

V usage is TRBV28 and J usage is TRBJ2-3, with 7 bases matching TRBD2. Germline assignment: CDR1 MDHEN and CDR2 SYDVKM. The CDR3 is 15 amino acids. J was trimmed by 3 bases and V by 3 bases; bases with no gene match: 6. CDR3 nucleotide sequence: TGTGCCAGCAGTTTTCAGTCGGGGGGAACAGATACGCAGTATTTT. Protein product: CASSFQSGGTDTQYF.

This sequence joins TRBV7-8 and TRBJ2-7; TRBD2 is a possible D gene (7 bases). Germline assignment: CDR1 SGHVS and CDR2 FQNEAQ. CDR3 length: 17 amino acids. The V end was cut by 3 bases, the J end by 0 bases, with 18 bases between. Written as DNA, the CDR3 is TGTGCCAGCAGCTTTGAGTCTGGGGGGGCTCGCTCCTACGAGCAGTACTTC. Encoded protein: CASSFESGGARSYEQYF.

The V and J genes are TRBV7-2 and TRBJ2-7, with 9 bases that match TRBD2. The germline V gene encodes CDR1 SGHTA and CDR2 FQGNSA. CDR3 length: 15 residues. Trimming at V came to 1 base and at J to 7 bases, leaving 8 bases not matched to a gene. The CDR3 protein is CASSLEATSGQEQYF. Written as DNA, the CDR3 is TGTGCCAGCAGCTTAGAAGCGACTAGCGGCCAGGAGCAGTACTTC.

V gene TRBV7-9 combines with J gene TRBJ1-4; 9 nucleotides match TRBD1. The J segment lost 7 bases and the V segment lost 4 bases, leaving 7 bases of the junction unmatched. The CDR3 has 15 amino acids. Germline V gene data show CDR1 as SEHNR and CDR2 as FQNEAQ (reference sequence). This CDR3 reads CASSYAGQGSEKLFF. CDR3 DNA sequence: TGTGCCAGCAGCTACGCGGGACAGGGTAGTGAAAAACTGTTTTTT.

This chain uses TRBV27 with TRBJ2-7; the match to TRBD1 covers 10 bases. This CDR3 spans 16 amino acids. CDR1 MNHEY and CDR2 SMNVEV come from the germline V gene (reference sequence). V lost 1 base to trimming and J lost 5 bases; unmatched junction nucleotides: 8. As DNA, the CDR3 is TGTGCCAGCAGTTTATGGGGGGGACAGGGGTTAAACGAGCAGTACTTC. It yields the protein CASSLWGGQGLNEQYF.

The chain is built from TRBV28 and TRBJ2-7; tentatively, D is TRBD1 (5 bases). The CDR3 contains 15 residues. Germline CDR1 reads MDHEN; CDR2 reads SYDVKM. V lost 5 bases and J lost 0, with 14 bases in between. CDR3: CASSPLDRNSYEQYF. CDR3 DNA: TGTGCCAGCAGTCCACTCGACAGAAACTCCTACGAGCAGTACTTC. The full variable domain, completed using reference TRBV28 and TRBJ2-7, is DVKVTQSSRYLVKRTGEKVFLECVQDMDHENMFWYRQDPGLGLRLIYFSYDVKMKEKGDIPEGYSVSREKKERFSLILESASTNQTSMYLCASSPLDRNSYEQYFGPGTRLTVT.

The chain recombines TRBV4-1 with TRBJ1-1, with 7 bases identical to TRBD1. Germline V gene data show CDR1 as MGHRA and CDR2 as YSYEKL. This CDR3 region has 16 residues. Germline trimming cut 5 bases from V and 4 bases from J; bases unmatched to any gene: 13. The CDR3 loop is CASSLGAGGQVTEAFF. CDR3 bases: TGCGCCAGCAGCTTGGGTGCAGGGGGTCAGGTCACTGAAGCTTTCTTT.

The chain carries TRBV28 and TRBJ1-5, with 8 bases fitting TRBD1. Germline CDR1 is MDHEN and CDR2 is SYDVKM. The CDR3 is 17 amino acids. The J segment lost 1 base and the V segment lost 5 bases, leaving 10 bases of the junction unmatched. CDR3 region: CASSVPRTGKSNQPQHF. As DNA, the CDR3 is TGTGCCAGCAGTGTACCCCGGACAGGGAAGAGCAATCAGCCCCAGCATTTT.

This chain links TRBV5-6 with TRBJ1-2; no clear D gene. Germline V gene data show CDR1 as SGHDT and CDR2 as YYEEEE. The CDR3 has 11 amino acids. Trimming removed 3 bases at V and 10 bases at J, with 10 bases between. The CDR3 region is CASSYLESYTF. CDR3 DNA: TGTGCCAGCAGCTATTTGGAGTCCTACACCTTC.

V usage is TRBV20-1 and J usage is TRBJ2-3; the D is unclear. The V gene's germline CDR1 is DFQATT and CDR2 SNEGSKA (reference sequence). The CDR3 runs to 11 residues. Trimming cost V 5 bases and J 5 bases, with 8 bases left between them. The CDR3 DNA reads as TGCAGTGCTGGCGCGGTAGATACGCAGTATTTT. Translated, it gives CSAGAVDTQYF.

V gene TRBV2 combines with J gene TRBJ2-2; 7 nucleotides line up with TRBD1. The CDR3 runs to 14 residues. Germline values: CDR1 SNHLY, CDR2 FYNNEI. Germline trimming cut 5 bases from V and 4 bases from J; bases unmatched to any gene: 4. The CDR3 sequence: CASSRDRFTGELFF. The DNA for the CDR3 is TGTGCCAGCAGTAGGGACAGATTCACCGGGGAGCTGTTTTTT.